This T cell receptor beta chain was sequenced during a study of CD8+ T cells in alopecia areata. Study conclusions and caveats: Persistence of many expanded lesional clones was seen in scalp and blood during tofacitinib. With patients, TCR sharing proved less clear than in mice, a difference possibly related to HLA.

Regarding this clone: Antigen: not known.

Reverse transcription of extracted RNA yielded cDNA, which provided the sequencing template. This table comes from immunoSEQ multiplex PCR, and its TCRdb copy is limited to in-frame clones, with some not included. The table shows around 200,000 clones, with about 60% occurring only once. Documented treatment: oral pan-JAK inhibitor, 5-10 mg twice daily. Sorted populations comprised CD4+ and CD8+ T cells obtained from PBMCs. The sequence was obtained from a human donor with alopecia areata. The sequencing here drew on CD8+ T cells sorted from blood, taken at week 24, from a patient treated with tofacitinib.

The CDR3 nucleotides read TGTGCCACCAGCAGAGATCTAGCGAGCTCCTACAATGAGCAGTTCTTC. This encodes CATSRDLASSYNEQFF. The genes are TRBV15 and TRBJ2-1, with a weak D call TRBD2 (6 bases). Germline values: CDR1 LNHNV, CDR2 YYDKDF (reference sequence). CDR3 length: 16 residues. Trimming removed 0 bases from V and 0 bases from J, with 9 bases in between.